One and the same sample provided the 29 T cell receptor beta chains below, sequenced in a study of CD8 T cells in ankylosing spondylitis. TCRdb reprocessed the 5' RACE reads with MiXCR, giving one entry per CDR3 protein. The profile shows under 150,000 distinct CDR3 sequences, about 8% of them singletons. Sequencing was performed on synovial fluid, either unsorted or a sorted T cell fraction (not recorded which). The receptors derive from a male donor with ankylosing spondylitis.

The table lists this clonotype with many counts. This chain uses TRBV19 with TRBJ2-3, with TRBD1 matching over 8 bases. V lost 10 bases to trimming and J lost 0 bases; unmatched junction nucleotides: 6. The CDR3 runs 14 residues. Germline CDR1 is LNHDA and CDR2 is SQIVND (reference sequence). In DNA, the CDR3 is TGTGCCACTCAGCACAGGGGGAGCACAGATACGCAGTATTTT. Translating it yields CATQHRGSTDTQYF.

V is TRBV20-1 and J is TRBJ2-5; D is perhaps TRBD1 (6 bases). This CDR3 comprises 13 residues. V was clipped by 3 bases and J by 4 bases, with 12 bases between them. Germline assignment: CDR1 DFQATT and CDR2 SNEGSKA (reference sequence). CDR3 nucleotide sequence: TGCAGTGCTAGGCTAACAGGGCTAGAGACCCAGTACTTC. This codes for CSARLTGLETQYF.

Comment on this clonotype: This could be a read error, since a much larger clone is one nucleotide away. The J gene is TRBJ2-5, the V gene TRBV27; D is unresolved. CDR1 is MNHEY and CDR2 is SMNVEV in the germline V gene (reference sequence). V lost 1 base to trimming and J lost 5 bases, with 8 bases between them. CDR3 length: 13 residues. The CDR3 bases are TGTGCCAGCAGTTTATACCTCGAGGAGACCCAGTACTTC. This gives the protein CASSLYLEETQYF.

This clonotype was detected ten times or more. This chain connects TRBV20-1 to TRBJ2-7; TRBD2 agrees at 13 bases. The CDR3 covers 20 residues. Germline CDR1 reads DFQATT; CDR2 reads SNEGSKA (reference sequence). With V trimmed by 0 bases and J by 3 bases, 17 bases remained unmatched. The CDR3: CSARDRWTSGSLRKGYEQYF. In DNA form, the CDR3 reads TGCAGTGCTAGAGACCGGTGGACTAGCGGGAGTTTAAGGAAAGGCTACGAGCAGTACTTC.

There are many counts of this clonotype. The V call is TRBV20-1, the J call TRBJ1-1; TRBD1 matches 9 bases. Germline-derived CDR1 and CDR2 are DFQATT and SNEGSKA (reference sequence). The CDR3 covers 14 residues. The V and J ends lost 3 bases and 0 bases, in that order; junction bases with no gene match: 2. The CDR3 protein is CSARGTGLNTEAFF. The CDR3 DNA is TGCAGTGCTAGGGGGACAGGGCTGAACACTGAAGCTTTCTTT.

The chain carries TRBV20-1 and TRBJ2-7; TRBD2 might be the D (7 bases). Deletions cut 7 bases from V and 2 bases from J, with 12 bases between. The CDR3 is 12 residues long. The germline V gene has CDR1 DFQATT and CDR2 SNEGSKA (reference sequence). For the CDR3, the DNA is TGCAGTGGGGAGGGGGGAACCTACGAGCAGTACTTC. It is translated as CSGEGGTYEQYF.

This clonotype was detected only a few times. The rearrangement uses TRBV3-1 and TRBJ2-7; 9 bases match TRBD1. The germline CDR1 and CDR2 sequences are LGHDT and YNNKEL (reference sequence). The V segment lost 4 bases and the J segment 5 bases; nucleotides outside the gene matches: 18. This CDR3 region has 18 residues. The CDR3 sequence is CASSPTWGQGALSDEQYF. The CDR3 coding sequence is TGTGCCAGCAGCCCTACCTGGGGACAGGGCGCTTTATCCGACGAGCAGTACTTC.

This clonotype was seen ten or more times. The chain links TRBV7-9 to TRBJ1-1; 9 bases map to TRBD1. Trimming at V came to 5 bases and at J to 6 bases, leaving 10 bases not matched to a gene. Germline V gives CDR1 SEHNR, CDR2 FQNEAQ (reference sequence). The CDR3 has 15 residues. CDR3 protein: CASSRGQGTRAEAFF. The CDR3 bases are TGTGCCAGCAGCCGCGGACAGGGGACAAGGGCTGAAGCTTTCTTT.

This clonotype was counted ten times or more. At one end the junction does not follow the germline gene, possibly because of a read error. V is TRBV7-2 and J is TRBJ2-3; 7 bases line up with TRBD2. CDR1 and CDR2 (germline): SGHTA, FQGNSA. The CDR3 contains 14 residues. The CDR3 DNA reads TGCGCCAGCAGCTTGGCGGGGGGCACAGATACGCAGTATTTT. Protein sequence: CASSLAGGTDTQYF.

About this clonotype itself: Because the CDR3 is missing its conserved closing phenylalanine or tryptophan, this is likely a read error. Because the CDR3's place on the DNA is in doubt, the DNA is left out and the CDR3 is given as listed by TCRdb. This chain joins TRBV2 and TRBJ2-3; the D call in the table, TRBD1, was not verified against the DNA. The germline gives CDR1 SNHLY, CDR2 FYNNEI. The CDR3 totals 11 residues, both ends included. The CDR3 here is CASSEARDHVS.

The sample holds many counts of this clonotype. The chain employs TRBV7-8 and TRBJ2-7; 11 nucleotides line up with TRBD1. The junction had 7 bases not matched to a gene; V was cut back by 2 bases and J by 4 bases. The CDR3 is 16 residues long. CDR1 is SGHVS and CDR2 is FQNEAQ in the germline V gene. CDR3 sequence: CASSLFGQGAVYEQYF. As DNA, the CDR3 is TGTGCCAGCAGCTTATTCGGACAGGGGGCTGTTTACGAGCAGTACTTC.

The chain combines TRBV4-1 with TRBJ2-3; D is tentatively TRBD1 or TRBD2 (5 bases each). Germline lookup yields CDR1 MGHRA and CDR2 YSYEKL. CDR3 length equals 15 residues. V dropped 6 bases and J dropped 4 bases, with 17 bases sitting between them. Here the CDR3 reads CASRIDLGTADTQYF. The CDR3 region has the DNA TGCGCCAGCAGGATAGACTTAGGGACGGCAGATACGCAGTATTTT.

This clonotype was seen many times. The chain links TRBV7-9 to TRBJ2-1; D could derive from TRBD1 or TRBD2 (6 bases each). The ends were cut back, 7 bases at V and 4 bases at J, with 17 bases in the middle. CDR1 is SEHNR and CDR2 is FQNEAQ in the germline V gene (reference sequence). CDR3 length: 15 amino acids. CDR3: CASTRQVGGYNEQFF. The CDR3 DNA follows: TGTGCCAGCACCAGACAGGTTGGGGGGTACAATGAGCAGTTCTTC.

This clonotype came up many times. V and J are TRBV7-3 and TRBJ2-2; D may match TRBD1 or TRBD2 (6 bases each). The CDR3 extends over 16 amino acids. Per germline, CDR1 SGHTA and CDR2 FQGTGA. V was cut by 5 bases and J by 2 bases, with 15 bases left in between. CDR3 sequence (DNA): TGTGCCAGCAGCCCTCGGGGGCCCACTAACACCGGGGAGCTGTTTTTT. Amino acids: CASSPRGPTNTGELFF.

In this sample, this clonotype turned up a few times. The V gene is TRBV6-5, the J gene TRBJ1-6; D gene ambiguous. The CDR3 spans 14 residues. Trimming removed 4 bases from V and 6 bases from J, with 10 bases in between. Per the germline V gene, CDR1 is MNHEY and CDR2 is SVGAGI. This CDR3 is CASSSARTNSPLHF. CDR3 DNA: TGTGCCAGCAGTTCGGCCAGAACTAATTCACCCCTCCACTTT.

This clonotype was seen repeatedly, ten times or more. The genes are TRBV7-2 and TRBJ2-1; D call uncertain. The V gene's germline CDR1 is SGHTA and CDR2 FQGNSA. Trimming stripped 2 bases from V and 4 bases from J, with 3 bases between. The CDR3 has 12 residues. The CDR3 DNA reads TGTGCCAGCAGCTTAACTTACAATGAGCAGTTCTTC. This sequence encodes CASSLTYNEQFF. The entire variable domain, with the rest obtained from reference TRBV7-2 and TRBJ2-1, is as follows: GAGVSQSPSNKVTEKGKDVELRCDPISGHTALYWYRQSLGQGLEFLIYFQGNSAPDKSGLPSDRFSAERTGGSVSTLTIQRTQQEDSAVYLCASSLTYNEQFFGPGTRLTVL.

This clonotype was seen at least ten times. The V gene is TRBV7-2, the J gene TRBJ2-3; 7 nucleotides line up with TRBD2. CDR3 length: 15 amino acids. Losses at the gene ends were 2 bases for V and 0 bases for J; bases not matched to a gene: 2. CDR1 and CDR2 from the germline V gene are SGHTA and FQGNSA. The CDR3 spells CASSLMGLSTDTQYF. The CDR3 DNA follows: TGTGCCAGCAGCTTAATGGGACTAAGCACAGATACGCAGTATTTT.

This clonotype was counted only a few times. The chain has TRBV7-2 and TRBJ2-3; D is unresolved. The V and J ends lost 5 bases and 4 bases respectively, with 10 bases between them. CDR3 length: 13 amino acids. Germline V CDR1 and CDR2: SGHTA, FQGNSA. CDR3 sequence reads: CASSLEAPDTQYF. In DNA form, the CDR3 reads TGTGCCAGCAGCCTCGAAGCGCCAGATACGCAGTATTTT.

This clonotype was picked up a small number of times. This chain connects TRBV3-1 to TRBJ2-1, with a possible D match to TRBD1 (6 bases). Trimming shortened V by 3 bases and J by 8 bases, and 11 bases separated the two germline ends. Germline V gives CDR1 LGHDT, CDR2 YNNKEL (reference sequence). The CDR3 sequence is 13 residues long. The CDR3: CASSQAGVDEQFF. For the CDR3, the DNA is TGTGCCAGCAGCCAGGCAGGGGTTGATGAGCAGTTCTTC.

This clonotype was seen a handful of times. The CDR3 DNA reads TGTGCCAGCAGTCGGACAGGGATCGAGACCCAGTACTTC. Protein sequence: CASSRTGIETQYF. The V gene is TRBV28, the J gene TRBJ2-5; 8 bases align to TRBD1. The CDR3 loop spans 13 amino acids. J lost 5 bases, V lost 5 bases, and 4 bases had no gene match. Per germline, CDR1 MDHEN and CDR2 SYDVKM.

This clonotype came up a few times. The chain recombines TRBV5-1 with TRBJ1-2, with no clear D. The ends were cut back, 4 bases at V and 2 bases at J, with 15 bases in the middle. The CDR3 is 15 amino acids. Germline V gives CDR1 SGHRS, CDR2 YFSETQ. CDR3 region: CASSPRPSTNYGYTF. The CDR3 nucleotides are TGCGCCAGCAGCCCAAGACCTAGTACGAACTATGGCTACACCTTC. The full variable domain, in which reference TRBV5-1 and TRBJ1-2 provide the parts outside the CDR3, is KAGVTQTPRYLIKTRGQQVTLSCSPISGHRSVSWYQQTPGQGLQFLFEYFSETQRNKGNFPGRFSGRQFSNSRSEMNVSTLELGDSALYLCASSPRPSTNYGYTFGSGTRLTVV.

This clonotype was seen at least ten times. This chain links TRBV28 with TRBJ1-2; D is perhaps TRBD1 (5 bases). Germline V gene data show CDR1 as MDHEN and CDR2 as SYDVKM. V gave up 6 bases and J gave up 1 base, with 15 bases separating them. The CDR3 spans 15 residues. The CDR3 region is CASSFRGRSNYGYTF. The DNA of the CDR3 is TGTGCCAGCAGCTTTCGGGGGAGGAGTAACTATGGCTACACCTTC.

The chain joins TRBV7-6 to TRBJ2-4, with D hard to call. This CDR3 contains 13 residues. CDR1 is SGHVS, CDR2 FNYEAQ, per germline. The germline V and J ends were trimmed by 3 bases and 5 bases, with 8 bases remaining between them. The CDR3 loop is CASSFDMQNIQYF. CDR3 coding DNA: TGTGCCAGCAGCTTCGACATGCAAAACATTCAGTACTTC.

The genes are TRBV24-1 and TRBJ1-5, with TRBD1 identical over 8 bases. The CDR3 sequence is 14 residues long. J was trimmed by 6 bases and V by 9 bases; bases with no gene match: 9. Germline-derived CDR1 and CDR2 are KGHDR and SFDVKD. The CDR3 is CATVRTGTGQPQHF. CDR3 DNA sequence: TGTGCCACCGTTAGGACAGGGACCGGTCAGCCCCAGCATTTT.

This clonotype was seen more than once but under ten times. The CDR3 here is CASRYRVERGNQPQHF. The CDR3 DNA sequence: TGTGCCAGCAGGTACAGGGTGGAACGCGGCAATCAGCCCCAGCATTTT. The chain links TRBV6-5 to TRBJ1-5; possible D gene TRBD1, 6 bases. Trimming removed 6 bases at V and 2 bases at J, with 17 bases between. CDR1 and CDR2 (germline): MNHEY, SVGAGI. The CDR3 runs to 16 residues.

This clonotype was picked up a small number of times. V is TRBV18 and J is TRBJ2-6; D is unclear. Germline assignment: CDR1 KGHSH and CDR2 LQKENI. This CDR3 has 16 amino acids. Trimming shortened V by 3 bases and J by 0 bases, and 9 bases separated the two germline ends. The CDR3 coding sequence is TGTGCCAGCTCACCCATCCTGAGCTCTGGGGCCAACGTCCTGACTTTC. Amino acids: CASSPILSSGANVLTF.

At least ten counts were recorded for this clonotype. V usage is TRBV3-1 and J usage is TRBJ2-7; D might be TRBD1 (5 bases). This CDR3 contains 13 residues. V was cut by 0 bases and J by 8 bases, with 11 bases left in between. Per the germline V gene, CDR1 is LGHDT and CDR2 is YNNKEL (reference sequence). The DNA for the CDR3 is TGTGCCAGCAGCCAAGATGCAGGGTCCCAGCAGTACTTC. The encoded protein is CASSQDAGSQQYF.

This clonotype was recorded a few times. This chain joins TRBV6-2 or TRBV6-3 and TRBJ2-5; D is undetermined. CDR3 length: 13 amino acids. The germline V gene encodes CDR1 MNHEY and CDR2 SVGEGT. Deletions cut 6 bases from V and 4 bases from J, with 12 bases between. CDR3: CASSLGIGETQYF. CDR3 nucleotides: TGTGCCAGCAGCCTAGGGATCGGAGAGACCCAGTACTTC.

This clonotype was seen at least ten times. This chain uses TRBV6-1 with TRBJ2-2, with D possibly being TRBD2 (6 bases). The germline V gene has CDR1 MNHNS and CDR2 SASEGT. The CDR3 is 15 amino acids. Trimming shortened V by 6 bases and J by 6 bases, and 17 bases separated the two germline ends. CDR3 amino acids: CASRFRESGAGELFF. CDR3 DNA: TGTGCCAGCAGATTCCGGGAGTCTGGGGCCGGGGAGCTGTTTTTT.